A single sample is the source of the 16 T cell receptor beta chains below, sequenced in a study of blood T cell repertoires in COVID-19. Profiling relied on immunoSEQ multiplex PCR, and the TCRdb table lists in-frame clones only, not all of them. Of 50,000 to 60,000 clones in the sample, around 80% were seen once. The sequenced sample was peripheral blood. The receptors derive from a middle-aged man with acute or convalescent COVID-19.

This chain connects TRBV23-1 to TRBJ1-3; TRBD1 matches 7 bases. TRBV23-1 is an ORF, with its function uncertain. The CDR3 has 18 amino acids. Trimming at V came to 1 base and at J to 0 bases, leaving 9 bases not matched to a gene. CDR3 residues: CASSQYRGHLNSGNTIYF. The CDR3 DNA reads as TGCGCCAGCAGTCAATATAGGGGGCACCTCAACTCTGGAAACACCATATATTTT.

This CDR3 reads CASSLGGQGPGYTF. Written as DNA, the CDR3 is TGTGCCAGCAGCTTAGGGGGACAGGGGCCTGGCTACACCTTC. The V and J genes are TRBV7-2 and TRBJ1-2, with 10 positions matching TRBD1. The CDR3 contains 14 residues. The V gene end was trimmed by 1 base and the J gene end by 7 bases; junction bases not matched to a gene: 3. Germline CDR1 SGHTA, CDR2 FQGNSA.

The gene calls are TRBV6-6 and TRBJ1-1; a weak D match, TRBD1 (6 bases). Trimming took 8 bases from V and 6 from J, leaving 16 bases between them. The CDR3 is 13 amino acids. Germline V gene data show CDR1 as MNHNY and CDR2 as SVGAGI (reference sequence). The CDR3 loop is CASADSSRPEAFF. The CDR3, as DNA: TGTGCCAGCGCGGACAGTAGTAGACCTGAAGCTTTCTTT.

The chain is built from TRBV3-1 (or the pseudogene TRBV3-2) and TRBJ2-1; no reliable D call. Germline values: CDR1 LGHDT, CDR2 YNNKEL (reference sequence). The V end was cut by 1 base, the J end by 13 bases, with 8 bases between. This CDR3 has 11 amino acids. CDR3 sequence reads: CASSQATIQFF. The DNA of the CDR3 is TGTGCCAGCAGCCAAGCTACCATACAGTTCTTC.

The chain combines TRBV11-2 with TRBJ1-2; no definite D call. CDR3 length: 14 amino acids. Germline V CDR1 and CDR2: SGHAT, FQNNGV. V gave up 4 bases and J gave up 4 bases, with 13 bases separating them. CDR3 nucleotides: TGTGCCAGCAGCTCACCCAGGATCTTCTATGGCTACACCTTC. Its translation is CASSSPRIFYGYTF. Supplemented by reference TRBV11-2 and TRBJ1-2, the full variable domain reads EAGVAQSPRYKIIEKRQSVAFWCNPISGHATLYWYQQILGQGPKLLIQFQNNGVVDDSQLPKDRFSAERLKGVDSTLKIQPAKLEDSAVYLCASSSPRIFYGYTFGSGTRLTVV.

This clone was found a few times. The V gene is TRBV27, the J gene TRBJ2-7; 7 bases align to TRBD2. J was trimmed by 2 bases and V by 3 bases; bases with no gene match: 7. The CDR3 is 15 residues long. The V gene's germline CDR1 is MNHEY and CDR2 SMNVEV (reference sequence). The chain's CDR3 is CASSFVGRATYEQYF. The CDR3 DNA reads TGTGCCAGCAGTTTTGTAGGGAGGGCTACCTACGAGCAGTACTTC.

The chain recombines TRBV6-6 with TRBJ2-7, with 9 positions matching TRBD1. Trimming took 6 bases from V and 5 from J; bases not matched to a gene: 11. Germline V gene lookup returns CDR1 MNHNY and CDR2 SVGAGI (reference sequence). The CDR3 has 15 amino acids. This chain's CDR3 is CASRPPGDRVHEQYF. The DNA of the CDR3 is TGTGCCAGCAGGCCTCCCGGGGACAGGGTCCACGAGCAGTACTTC.

V is TRBV29-1 and J is TRBJ1-2, with D possibly matching TRBD1 (5 bases). The CDR3 runs 13 residues. The germline V and J ends were trimmed by 6 bases and 0 bases, with 11 bases remaining between them. Germline V lookup: CDR1 SQVTM, CDR2 ANQGSEA. The CDR3 region has the DNA TGCAGCGTGGCCACAGGTTCTAACTATGGCTACACCTTC. Translated, it gives CSVATGSNYGYTF.

This clone was counted a few times. V and J are TRBV5-8 and TRBJ1-6; D is uncertain. CDR1 and CDR2 (germline): SGHTS, YDEGEE. V was clipped by 4 bases and J by 5 bases, with 10 bases between them. This CDR3 is 14 amino acids long. CDR3 coding DNA: TGTGCCAGCAGCCGGTCTTTCAATAATTCACCCCTCCACTTT. Its protein is CASSRSFNNSPLHF.

The CDR3 loop reads CASSWMGGQETQYF. CDR3 nucleotides: TGTGCCAGCAGCTGGATGGGAGGGCAAGAGACCCAGTACTTC. The gene calls are TRBV7-9 and TRBJ2-5; 7 bases line up with TRBD2. The length of the CDR3 is 14 residues. V lost 4 bases and J lost 2; bases outside the gene matches: 4. Germline V CDR1 and CDR2: SEHNR, FQNEAQ (reference sequence).

CDR3 sequence: CASVSGDLNYGYTF. CDR3 nucleotide sequence: TGCGCCTCCGTGTCAGGGGATCTTAACTATGGCTACACCTTC. V usage is TRBV23-1 and J usage is TRBJ1-2; tentatively, D is TRBD1 (6 bases). TRBV23-1 is annotated as an ORF whose role is uncertain. The CDR3 runs 14 residues. Trimming cost V 11 bases and J 1 base, with 17 bases left between them.

The table lists this clone with a count of one. The chain is built from TRBV30 and TRBJ1-3, with D possibly being TRBD1 (5 bases). From germline, CDR1 is GTSNPN and CDR2 SVGIG (reference sequence). The CDR3 has 17 residues. V dropped 0 bases and J dropped 0 bases, with 15 bases sitting between them. Here the CDR3 DNA reads TGTGCCTGGAGTGTAGTGGGGGGAGCCTTCTCTGGAAACACCATATATTTT. Protein sequence: CAWSVVGGAFSGNTIYF.

The gene calls are TRBV2 and TRBJ1-2, with a tentative D call TRBD1 (5 bases). Germline V gene lookup returns CDR1 SNHLY and CDR2 FYNNEI. Trimming took off 1 base at V and 2 bases at J, with 8 bases between the two ends. The CDR3 spans 14 residues. The CDR3 sequence is CASSEEAGNYGYTF. The CDR3 coding sequence is TGTGCCAGCAGTGAAGAGGCAGGGAACTATGGCTACACCTTC.

V is TRBV15 and J is TRBJ2-3; D remains ambiguous. Germline-derived CDR1 and CDR2 are LNHNV and YYDKDF (reference sequence). Trimming took off 1 base at V and 2 bases at J, with 4 bases between the two ends. There are 13 residues in the CDR3. Written as DNA, the CDR3 is TGTGCCACCAGCAGAGCAGACACAGATACGCAGTATTTT. Its translation is CATSRADTDTQYF.

J is TRBJ1-3 and V is TRBV6-5, with a tentative D call TRBD1 (6 bases). Per germline, CDR1 MNHEY and CDR2 SVGAGI. Trimming took off 8 bases at V and 4 bases at J, with 12 bases between the two ends. The CDR3 extends over 13 amino acids. This chain's CDR3 is CASFRGGGNTIYF. The CDR3 DNA reads TGTGCCAGCTTCAGGGGTGGAGGAAACACCATATATTTT.

CDR3 coding DNA: TGTGCCAGCAGCTTAGCCCGGACTAGCGGAAACATTCAGTACTTC. It translates to CASSLARTSGNIQYF. This chain joins TRBV7-2 and TRBJ2-4; 10 bases map to TRBD2. The germline V gene has CDR1 SGHTA and CDR2 FQGNSA. The length of the CDR3 is 15 residues. With 0 bases clipped from V and 6 bases from J, the junction kept 2 bases outside the gene matches.